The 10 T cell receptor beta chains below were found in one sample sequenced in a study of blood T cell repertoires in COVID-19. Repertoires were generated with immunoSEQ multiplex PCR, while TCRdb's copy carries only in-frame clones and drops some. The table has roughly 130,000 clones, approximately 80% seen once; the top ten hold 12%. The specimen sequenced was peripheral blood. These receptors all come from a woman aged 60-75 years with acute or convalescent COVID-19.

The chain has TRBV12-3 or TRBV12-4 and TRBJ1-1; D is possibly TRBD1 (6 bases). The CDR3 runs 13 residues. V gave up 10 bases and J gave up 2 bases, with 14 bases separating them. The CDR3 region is CATSTGRNTEAFF. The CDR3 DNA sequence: TGTGCCACCTCGACAGGTCGTAACACTGAAGCTTTCTTT.

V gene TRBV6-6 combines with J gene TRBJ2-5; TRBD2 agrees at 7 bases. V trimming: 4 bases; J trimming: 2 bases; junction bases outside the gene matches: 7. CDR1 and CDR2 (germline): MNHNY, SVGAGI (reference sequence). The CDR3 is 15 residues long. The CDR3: CASSSSGVDQETQYF. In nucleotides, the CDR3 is TGTGCCAGCAGTTCGAGCGGGGTGGATCAAGAGACCCAGTACTTC.

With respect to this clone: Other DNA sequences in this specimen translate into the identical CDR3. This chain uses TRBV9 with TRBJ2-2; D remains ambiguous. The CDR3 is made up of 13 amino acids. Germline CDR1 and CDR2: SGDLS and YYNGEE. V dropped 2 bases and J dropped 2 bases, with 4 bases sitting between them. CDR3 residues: CASSVRNTGELFF. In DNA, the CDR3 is TGTGCCAGCAGCGTGAGAAACACCGGGGAGCTGTTTTTT.

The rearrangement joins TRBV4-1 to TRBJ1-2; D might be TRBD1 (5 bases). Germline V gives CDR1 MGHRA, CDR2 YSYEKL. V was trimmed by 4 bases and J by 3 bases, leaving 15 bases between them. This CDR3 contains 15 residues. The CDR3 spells CASSLQGGADYGYTF. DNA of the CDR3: TGCGCCAGCAGCCTGCAGGGAGGTGCTGACTATGGCTACACCTTC.

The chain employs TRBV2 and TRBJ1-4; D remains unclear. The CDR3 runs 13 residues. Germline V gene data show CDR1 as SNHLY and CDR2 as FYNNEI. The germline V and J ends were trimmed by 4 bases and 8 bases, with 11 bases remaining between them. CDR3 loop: CASSAEALEKLFF. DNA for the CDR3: TGTGCCAGCAGTGCGGAGGCCTTAGAAAAACTGTTTTTT.

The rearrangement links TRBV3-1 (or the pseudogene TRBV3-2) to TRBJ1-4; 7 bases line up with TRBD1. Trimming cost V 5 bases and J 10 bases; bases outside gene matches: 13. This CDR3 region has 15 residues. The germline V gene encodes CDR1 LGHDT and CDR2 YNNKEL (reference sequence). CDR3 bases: TGTGCCAGCAGCTCCCGACAGGGACCCTCCGGAAAACTGTTTTTT. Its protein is CASSSRQGPSGKLFF.

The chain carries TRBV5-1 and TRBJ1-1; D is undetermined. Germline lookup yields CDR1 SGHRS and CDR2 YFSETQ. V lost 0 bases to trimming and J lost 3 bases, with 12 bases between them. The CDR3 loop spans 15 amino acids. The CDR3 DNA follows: TGCGCCAGCAGCTTGGTTGGGGAGGTACACACTGAAGCTTTCTTT. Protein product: CASSLVGEVHTEAFF.

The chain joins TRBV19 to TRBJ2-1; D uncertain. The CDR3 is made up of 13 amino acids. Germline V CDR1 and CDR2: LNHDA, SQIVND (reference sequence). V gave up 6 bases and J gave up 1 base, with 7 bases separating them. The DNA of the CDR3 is TGTGCCAGTAGCAGGCAGTCCTACAATGAGCAGTTCTTC. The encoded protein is CASSRQSYNEQFF.

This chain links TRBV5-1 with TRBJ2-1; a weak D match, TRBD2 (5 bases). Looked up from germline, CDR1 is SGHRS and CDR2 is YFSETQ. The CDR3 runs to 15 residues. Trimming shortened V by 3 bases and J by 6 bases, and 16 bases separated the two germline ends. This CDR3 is CASSSLLSGGNEQFF. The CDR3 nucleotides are TGCGCCAGCAGCTCCCTCCTATCTGGAGGCAATGAGCAGTTCTTC.

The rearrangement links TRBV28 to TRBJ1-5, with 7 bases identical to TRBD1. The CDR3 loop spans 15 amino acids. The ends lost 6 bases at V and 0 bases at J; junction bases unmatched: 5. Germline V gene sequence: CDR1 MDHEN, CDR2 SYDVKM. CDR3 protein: CASSTGTVSNQPQHF. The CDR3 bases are TGTGCCAGCAGCACGGGGACAGTTAGCAATCAGCCCCAGCATTTT.